The rows below give T cell receptor beta chains drawn from one sample of a study of neoadjuvant anti-PD-1 for oral cavity cancer. Sequencing was performed with immunoSEQ multiplex PCR; in TCRdb, only in-frame clones are kept and a portion is missing. The sample yields about 10,000 clones, roughly two thirds seen once. The material sequenced was PBMCs, taken after nivolumab (anti-PD-1) treatment. The receptors stem from a person aged 40 to 85 with oral cavity squamous cell carcinoma. CDR3s include the opening cysteine and the closing phenylalanine or tryptophan.

v_call: TRBV7-9; cdr3_aa: CASSVERPNTEAFF
v_call: TRBV4-2; cdr3_aa: CASSHSETQPGEQYF
v_call: TRBV10-3; cdr3_aa: CAIMNRNYEQYF
v_call: TRBV20-1; cdr3_aa: CSANHYEQYF
v_call: TRBV29-1; cdr3_aa: CSVRTNEKLFF
v_call: TRBV5-4; cdr3_aa: CASSFGVYNEQFF
v_call: TRBV18; cdr3_aa: CASSLGRSPNGYTF
v_call: TRBV5-8; cdr3_aa: CASRTGSYNEQFF
v_call: TRBV29-1; cdr3_aa: CSVEGAPEQSQLYNEQFF
v_call: TRBV7-2; cdr3_aa: CASSLMTSGVTAYNEQFF
v_call: TRBV9; cdr3_aa: CASSPQQGAGETQYF
v_call: TRBV27; cdr3_aa: CASSLLETGRDSNQPQHF
v_call: TRBV7-6; cdr3_aa: CASSLFGNTIYF
v_call: TRBV5-1; cdr3_aa: CASSPSRTGGEQYF
v_call: TRBV6-5; cdr3_aa: CASRPRVFF